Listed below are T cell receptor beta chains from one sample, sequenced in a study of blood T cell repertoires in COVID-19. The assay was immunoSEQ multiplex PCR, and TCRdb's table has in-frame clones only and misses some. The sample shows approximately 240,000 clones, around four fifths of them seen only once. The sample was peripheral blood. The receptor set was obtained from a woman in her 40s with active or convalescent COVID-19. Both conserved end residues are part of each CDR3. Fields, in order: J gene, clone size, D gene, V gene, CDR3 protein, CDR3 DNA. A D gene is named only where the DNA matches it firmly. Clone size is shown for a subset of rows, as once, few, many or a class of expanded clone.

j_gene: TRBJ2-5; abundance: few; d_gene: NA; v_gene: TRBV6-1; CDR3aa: CASSDKGNGVETQYF; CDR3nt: TGTGCCAGCAGTGATAAGGGGAACGGTGTAGAGACCCAGTACTTC
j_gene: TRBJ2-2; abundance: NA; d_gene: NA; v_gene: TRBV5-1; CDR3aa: CASSPSGSGELFF; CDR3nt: TGCGCCAGCAGCCCATCAGGGTCCGGGGAGCTGTTTTTT
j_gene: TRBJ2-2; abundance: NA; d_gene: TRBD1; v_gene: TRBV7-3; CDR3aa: CASSRTGKAGELFF; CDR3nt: TGTGCCAGCAGCCGGACAGGGAAGGCCGGGGAGCTGTTTTTT
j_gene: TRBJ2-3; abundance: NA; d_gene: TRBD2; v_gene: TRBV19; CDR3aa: CASSITGGTDTQYF; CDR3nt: TGTGCCAGTAGTATTACGGGGGGGACAGATACGCAGTATTTT
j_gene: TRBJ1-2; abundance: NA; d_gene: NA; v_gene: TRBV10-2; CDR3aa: CASSGFGGADYGYTF; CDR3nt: TGCGCCAGCAGTGGGTTTGGGGGCGCAGACTATGGCTACACCTTC
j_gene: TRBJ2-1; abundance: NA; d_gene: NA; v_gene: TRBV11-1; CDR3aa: CASSLEGRSSYNEQFF; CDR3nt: TGTGCCAGCAGCCTGGAGGGGCGTAGCTCCTACAATGAGCAGTTCTTC
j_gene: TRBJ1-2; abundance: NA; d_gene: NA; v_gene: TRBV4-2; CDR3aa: CASSQQGGGYTF; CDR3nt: TGTGCCAGCAGCCAACAGGGAGGTGGCTACACCTTC
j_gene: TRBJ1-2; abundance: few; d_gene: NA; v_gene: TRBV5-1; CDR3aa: CASSPTQGNYGYTF; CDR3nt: TGCGCCAGCAGCCCAACTCAGGGGAACTATGGCTACACCTTC
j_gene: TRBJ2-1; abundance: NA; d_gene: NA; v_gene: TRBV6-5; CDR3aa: CASTEQGVNEQFF; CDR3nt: TGTGCCAGCACCGAACAGGGAGTCAATGAGCAGTTCTTC
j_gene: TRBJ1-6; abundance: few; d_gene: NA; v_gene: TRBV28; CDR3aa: CASRLRDSPLHF; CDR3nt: TGTGCCAGCAGACTCCGGGATTCACCCCTCCACTTT
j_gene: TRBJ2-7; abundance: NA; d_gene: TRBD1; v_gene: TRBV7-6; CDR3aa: CASSLRTGIRYEQYF; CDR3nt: TGTGCCAGCAGCCTGAGGACAGGGATCCGGTACGAGCAGTACTTC
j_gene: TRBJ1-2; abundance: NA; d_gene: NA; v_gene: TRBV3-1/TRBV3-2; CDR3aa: CASSLRDTYESYGYTF; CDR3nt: TGTGCCAGCAGCCTCCGGGACACGTACGAAAGCTATGGCTACACCTTC
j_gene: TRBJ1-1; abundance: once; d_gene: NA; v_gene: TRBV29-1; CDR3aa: CSVKTGTEAFF; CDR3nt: TGCAGCGTGAAGACTGGGACTGAAGCTTTCTTT
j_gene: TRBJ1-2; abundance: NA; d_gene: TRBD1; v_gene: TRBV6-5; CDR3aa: CASTGQGNYGYTF; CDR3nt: TGTGCCAGCACTGGACAGGGGAACTATGGCTACACCTTC
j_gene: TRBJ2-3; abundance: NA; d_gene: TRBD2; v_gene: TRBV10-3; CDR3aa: CAISQGTSGATDTQYF; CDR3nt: TGTGCCATCAGTCAAGGGACTAGCGGGGCCACAGATACGCAGTATTTT
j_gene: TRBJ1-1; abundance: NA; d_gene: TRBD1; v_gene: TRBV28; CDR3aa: CASSLIQGFGEAFF; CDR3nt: TGTGCCAGCAGCTTAATACAGGGGTTCGGTGAAGCTTTCTTT
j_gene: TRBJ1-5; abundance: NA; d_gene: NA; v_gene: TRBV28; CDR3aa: CASSDTQGFQPQHF; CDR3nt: TGTGCCAGCAGCGACACCCAGGGGTTTCAGCCCCAGCATTTT
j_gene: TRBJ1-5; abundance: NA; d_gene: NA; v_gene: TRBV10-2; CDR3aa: CASSEGQWGYSNQPQHF; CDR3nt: TGCGCCAGCAGTGAGGGACAGTGGGGCTATAGCAATCAGCCCCAGCATTTT
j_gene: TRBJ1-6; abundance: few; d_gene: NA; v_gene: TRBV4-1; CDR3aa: CASSQVFVRGGSPLHF; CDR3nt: TGCGCCAGCAGCCAAGTGTTTGTCAGGGGAGGGTCACCCCTCCACTTT
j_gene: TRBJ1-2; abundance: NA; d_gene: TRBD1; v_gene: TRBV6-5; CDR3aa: CASSYSKGAAVYGYTF; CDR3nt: TGTGCCAGCAGTTACTCGAAGGGGGCAGCCGTCTATGGCTACACCTTC
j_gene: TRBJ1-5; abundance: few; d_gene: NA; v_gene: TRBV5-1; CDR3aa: CASSLDGSSQPQHF; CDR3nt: TGCGCCAGCAGCTTGGACGGGTCCAGTCAGCCCCAGCATTTT
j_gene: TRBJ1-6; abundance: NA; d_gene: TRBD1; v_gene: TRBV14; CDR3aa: CASSPWTGINSPLHF; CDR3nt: TGTGCCAGCAGCCCCTGGACAGGGATCAATTCACCCCTCCACTTT
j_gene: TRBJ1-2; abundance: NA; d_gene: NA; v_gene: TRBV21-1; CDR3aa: CASSKEGGRDYGYTF; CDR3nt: TGTGCCAGCAGCAAAGAAGGTGGGCGAGACTATGGCTACACCTTC
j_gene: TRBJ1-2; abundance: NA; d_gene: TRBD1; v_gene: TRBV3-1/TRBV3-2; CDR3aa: CASSPTGVGYTF; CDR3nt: TGTGCCAGCAGCCCGACAGGGGTGGGCTACACCTTC
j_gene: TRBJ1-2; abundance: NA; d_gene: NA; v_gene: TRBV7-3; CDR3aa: CASSPGEAGGYTF; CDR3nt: TGTGCCAGCAGCCCCGGGGAGGCCGGCGGCTACACCTTC
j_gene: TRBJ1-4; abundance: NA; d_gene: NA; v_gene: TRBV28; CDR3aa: CASSLGALWEKLFF; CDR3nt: TGTGCCAGCAGTTTAGGAGCCCTATGGGAAAAACTGTTTTTT
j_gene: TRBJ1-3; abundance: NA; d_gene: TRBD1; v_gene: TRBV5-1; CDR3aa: CASSLFGTGDNTIYF; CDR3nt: TGCGCCAGCAGCTTGTTTGGGACAGGGGATAACACCATATATTTT
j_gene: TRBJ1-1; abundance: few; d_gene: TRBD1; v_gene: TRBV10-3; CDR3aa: CAISEPQGENTEAFF; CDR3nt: TGTGCCATCAGTGAGCCACAGGGGGAAAACACTGAAGCTTTCTTT
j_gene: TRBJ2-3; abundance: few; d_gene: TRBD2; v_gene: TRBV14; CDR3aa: CASSPRGGGGQDTQYF; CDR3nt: TGTGCCAGCAGCCCCCGGGGCGGGGGGGGTCAAGATACGCAGTATTTT
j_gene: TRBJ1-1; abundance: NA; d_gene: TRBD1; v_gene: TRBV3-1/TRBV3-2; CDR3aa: CASSNTGGTEAFF; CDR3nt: TGTGCCAGCAGCAATACAGGGGGAACTGAAGCTTTCTTT
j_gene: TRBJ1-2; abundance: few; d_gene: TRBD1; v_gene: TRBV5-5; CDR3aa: CASSLRQGDGYTF; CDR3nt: TGTGCCAGCAGCTTGAGACAGGGAGATGGCTACACCTTC
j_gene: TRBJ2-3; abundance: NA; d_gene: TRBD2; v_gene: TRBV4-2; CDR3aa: CASSQAGGAVTDTQYF; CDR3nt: TGTGCCAGCAGCCAAGCGGGGGGGGCCGTGACAGATACGCAGTATTTT
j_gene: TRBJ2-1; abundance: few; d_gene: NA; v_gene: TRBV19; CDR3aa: CASSIGGNEQFF; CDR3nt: TGTGCCAGTAGTATAGGAGGGAATGAGCAGTTCTTC
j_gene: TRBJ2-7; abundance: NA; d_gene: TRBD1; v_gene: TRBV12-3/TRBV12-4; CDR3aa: CASSSTGREQYF; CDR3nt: TGTGCCAGCAGTTCGACAGGGCGGGAGCAGTACTTC
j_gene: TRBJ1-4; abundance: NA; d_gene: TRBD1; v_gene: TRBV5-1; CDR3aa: CASSPDREGEKLFF; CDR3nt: TGCGCCAGCAGCCCCGACAGGGAAGGCGAAAAACTGTTTTTT
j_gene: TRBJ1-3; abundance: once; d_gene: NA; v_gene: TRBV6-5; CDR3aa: CASSYSEGVGNTIYF; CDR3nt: TGTGCCAGCAGTTACTCGGAGGGAGTCGGAAACACCATATATTTT
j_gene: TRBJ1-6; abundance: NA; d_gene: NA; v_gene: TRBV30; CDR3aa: CAWTGESSSYNSPLHF; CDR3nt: TGTGCCTGGACCGGAGAAAGCAGCTCCTATAATTCACCCCTCCACTTT
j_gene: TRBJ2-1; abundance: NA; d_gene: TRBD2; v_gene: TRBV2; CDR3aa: CASSETGGQDEQFF; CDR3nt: TGTGCCAGCAGTGAAACGGGGGGGCAGGATGAGCAGTTCTTC
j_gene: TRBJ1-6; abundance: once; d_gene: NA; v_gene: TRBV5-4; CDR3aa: CASSLAGSSSYNSPLHF; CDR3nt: TGTGCCAGCAGCTTGGCGGGGTCTAGCTCCTATAATTCACCCCTCCACTTT
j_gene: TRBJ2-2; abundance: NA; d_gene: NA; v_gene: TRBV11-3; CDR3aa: CASSWRVAGELFF; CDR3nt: TGTGCCAGCAGCTGGCGGGTGGCCGGGGAGCTGTTTTTT
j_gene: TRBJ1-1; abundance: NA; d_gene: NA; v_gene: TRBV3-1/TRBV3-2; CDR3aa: CASSPWASMNTEAFF; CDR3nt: TGTGCCAGCAGCCCATGGGCCAGCATGAACACTGAAGCTTTCTTT
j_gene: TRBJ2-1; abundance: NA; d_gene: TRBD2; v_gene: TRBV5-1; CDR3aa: CASSLGSGGLQRDEQFF; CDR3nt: TGCGCCAGCAGTTTGGGTAGCGGGGGGCTCCAAAGGGATGAGCAGTTCTTC
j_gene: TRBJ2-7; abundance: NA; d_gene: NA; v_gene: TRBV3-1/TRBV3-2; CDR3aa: CASSRATGAFYEQYF; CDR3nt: TGTGCCAGCAGCCGGGCGACGGGAGCCTTCTACGAGCAGTACTTC
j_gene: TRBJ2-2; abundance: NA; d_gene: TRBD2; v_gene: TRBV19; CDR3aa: CASTLAGGLAGELFF; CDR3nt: TGTGCCAGTACACTAGCGGGGGGTCTAGCCGGGGAGCTGTTTTTT
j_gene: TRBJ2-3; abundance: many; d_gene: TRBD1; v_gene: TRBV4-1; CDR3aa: CASSQEADRGADTQYF; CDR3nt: TGCGCCAGCAGCCAAGAAGCAGACAGGGGAGCAGATACGCAGTATTTT
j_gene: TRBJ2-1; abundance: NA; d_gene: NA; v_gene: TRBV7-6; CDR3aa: CASSLIGTGMFF; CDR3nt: TGTGCCAGCAGCTTAATTGGGACTGGAATGTTCTTC
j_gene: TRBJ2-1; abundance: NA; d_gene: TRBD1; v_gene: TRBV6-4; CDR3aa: CASSAGDRDAYEQFF; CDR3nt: TGTGCCAGCAGTGCCGGGGACAGGGACGCGTATGAGCAGTTCTTC
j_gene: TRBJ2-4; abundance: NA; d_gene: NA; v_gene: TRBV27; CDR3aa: CASSPGASKNIQYF; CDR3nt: TGTGCCAGCAGCCCAGGGGCGTCCAAAAACATTCAGTACTTC
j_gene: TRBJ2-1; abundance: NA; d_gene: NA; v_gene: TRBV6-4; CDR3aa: CASSKRGEGDNEQFF; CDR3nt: TGTGCCAGCAGTAAGCGGGGTGAGGGGGACAATGAGCAGTTCTTC
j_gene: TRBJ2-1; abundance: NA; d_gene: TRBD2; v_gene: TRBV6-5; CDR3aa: CASSSLTSGPNNEQFF; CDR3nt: TGTGCCAGCAGTTCCTTGACTAGCGGGCCGAACAATGAGCAGTTCTTC